The 23 T cell receptor beta chains listed next were all sequenced from one sample in a study of cytomegalovirus exposure and HLA in healthy donors. The PCR contained 60 Vbeta and 13 Jbeta primers. Generated by immunoSEQ multiplex PCR, the TCRdb table keeps only in-frame clones and is missing some. The profile shows roughly 150,000 clones, around 76% of them singletons. The sequenced material came from PBMCs. These receptors were collected from a girl aged 5-17 years in good health and CMV-seropositive.

The rearrangement uses TRBV28 and TRBJ2-1; possible D gene TRBD1, 5 bases. This CDR3 region has 19 residues. Trimming cost V 1 base and J 10 bases, with 29 bases left between them. The germline gives CDR1 MDHEN, CDR2 SYDVKM. In DNA form, the CDR3 reads TGTGCCAGCAGTTTATTAAGCGCCCCGATATCCCCTAGGGGAAAGGAGCAGTTCTTC. This codes for CASSLLSAPISPRGKEQFF.

V and J are TRBV6-5 and TRBJ2-7; D not certain. Germline loops: CDR1 MNHEY, CDR2 SVGAGI. The CDR3 has 15 amino acids. Trimming took off 2 bases at V and 3 bases at J, with 14 bases between the two ends. The CDR3 protein is CASSYLPVESYEQYF. The CDR3 DNA is TGTGCCAGCAGTTACCTGCCGGTGGAGAGCTACGAGCAGTACTTC.

This chain uses TRBV27 with TRBJ2-1, with a weak D call TRBD2 (5 bases). The CDR3 consists of 14 residues. The germline gives CDR1 MNHEY, CDR2 SMNVEV (reference sequence). V lost 7 bases and J 1 base, leaving 11 bases between the germline ends. The CDR3 sequence is CASMSSRSYNEQFF. The CDR3 nucleotides read TGTGCCAGCATGTCTAGCCGATCCTACAATGAGCAGTTCTTC.

This chain connects TRBV7-3 to TRBJ2-3, with a tentative D call TRBD2 (5 bases). The V gene lost 0 bases and the J gene lost 2 bases, with 21 bases spanning the gap. The CDR3 sequence is 19 residues long. Germline values: CDR1 SGHTA, CDR2 FQGTGA. The DNA for the CDR3 is TGTGCCAGCAGCTTAACCAAGAAGGTGACCGGAGGAAACACAGATACGCAGTATTTT. It specifies CASSLTKKVTGGNTDTQYF.

The V call is TRBV7-3, the J call TRBJ1-1, with 9 bases lining up with TRBD1. Germline V gene sequence: CDR1 SGHTA, CDR2 FQGTGA. CDR3 size: 14 residues. Trimming cost V 4 bases and J 4 bases; bases outside gene matches: 4. The CDR3 loop is CASSSQGARTEAFF. CDR3 DNA sequence: TGTGCCAGCAGCTCACAGGGGGCGCGCACTGAAGCTTTCTTT.

The chain carries TRBV2 and TRBJ2-7; D may be TRBD2 (6 bases). V gave up 6 bases and J gave up 3 bases, with 18 bases separating them. This CDR3 contains 15 residues. Per germline, CDR1 SNHLY and CDR2 FYNNEI. Written as DNA, the CDR3 is TGTGCCAGCAGCCCCGGGAGAAGGGTGAACTACGAGCAGTACTTC. Amino acids: CASSPGRRVNYEQYF.

This clone was observed a handful of times. V gene TRBV27 combines with J gene TRBJ1-5, with D tentatively TRBD1 (6 bases). The ends were cut back, 5 bases at V and 2 bases at J, with 13 bases in the middle. The germline gives CDR1 MNHEY, CDR2 SMNVEV (reference sequence). The CDR3 extends over 15 amino acids. CDR3 sequence (DNA): TGTGCCAGCAGTCGAACAGGGTACGGCAATCAGCCCCAGCATTTT. Translating it yields CASSRTGYGNQPQHF.

This clone was observed once. The chain has TRBV7-9 and TRBJ2-7; D might be TRBD1 (5 bases). V lost 8 bases, J lost 1 base, and 21 bases lay in between. In germline, CDR1 is SEHNR, CDR2 FQNEAQ (reference sequence). The CDR3 length is 16 residues. The CDR3 nucleotides are TGTGCCAGCGCTCCACGGAGCAGGGCGGAGTCCTACGAGCAGTACTTC. Protein: CASAPRSRAESYEQYF.

This chain joins TRBV4-1 and TRBJ2-1, with TRBD2 matching over 14 bases. Germline values: CDR1 MGHRA, CDR2 YSYEKL. The junction had 8 bases not matched to a gene; V was cut back by 4 bases and J by 0 bases. CDR3 size: 19 residues. Here the CDR3 DNA reads TGCGCCAGCAGCCGATCGGGACTAGCGGGGGATAGCTCCTACAATGAGCAGTTCTTC. Protein product: CASSRSGLAGDSSYNEQFF.

V is TRBV9 and J is TRBJ2-2, with 8 bases identical to TRBD2. This CDR3 has 14 amino acids. From germline, CDR1 is SGDLS and CDR2 YYNGEE. Losses at the gene ends were 5 bases for V and 4 bases for J; bases not matched to a gene: 4. The DNA for the CDR3 is TGTGCCAGCAGGGATACTAGCGGCACCGGGGAGCTGTTTTTT. The encoded protein is CASRDTSGTGELFF. The variable domain in full, completed from reference TRBV9 and TRBJ2-2, reads DSGVTQTPKHLITATGQRVTLRCSPRSGDLSVYWYQQSLDQGLQFLIQYYNGEERAKGNILERFSAQQFPDLHSELNLSSLELGDSALYFCASRDTSGTGELFFGEGSRLTVL.

The rearrangement joins TRBV6-1 to TRBJ1-4; TRBD1 aligns across 7 bases. The CDR3 extends over 14 amino acids. The V and J ends lost 6 bases and 6 bases, in that order; junction bases with no gene match: 7. Germline-derived CDR1 and CDR2 are MNHNS and SASEGT. The CDR3 loop reads CASRDGQVDEKLFF. The CDR3 DNA reads as TGTGCCAGCAGGGACGGACAGGTGGATGAAAAACTGTTTTTT.

In its sample, this clone was seen a few times. The rearrangement uses TRBV5-1 and TRBJ2-2; 8 positions match TRBD1. This CDR3 spans 16 amino acids. The trim removed 6 bases at V and 0 bases at J, leaving 7 bases unmatched. Germline values: CDR1 SGHRS, CDR2 YFSETQ. This CDR3 is CASKLGTGTNTGELFF. The CDR3 DNA is TGCGCCAGCAAGCTTGGGACAGGTACGAACACCGGGGAGCTGTTTTTT.

V gene TRBV7-6 combines with J gene TRBJ2-5; D uncertain. The CDR3 is 11 residues long. V was pared by 4 bases and J by 2 bases, with 2 bases between. Germline V lookup: CDR1 SGHVS, CDR2 FNYEAQ. The DNA of the CDR3 is TGTGCCAGCAGCTCTCAAGAGACCCAGTACTTC. The encoded protein is CASSSQETQYF.

CDR3 DNA: TGTGCCAGCAGTCCCCAGGACTTCCATGGCTACACCTTC. As protein: CASSPQDFHGYTF. J is TRBJ1-2 and V is TRBV28, with D unclear. V shed 5 bases and J shed 6 bases, with 13 bases lying between them. The CDR3 has 13 amino acids. CDR1 and CDR2 from the germline V gene are MDHEN and SYDVKM.

The V call is TRBV10-3, the J call TRBJ2-2, with 11 bases that match TRBD1. V dropped 6 bases and J dropped 7; count of bases not matched to a gene: 4. Germline V lookup: CDR1 ENHRY, CDR2 SYGVKD. The CDR3 consists of 14 residues. Here the CDR3 reads CAISRDRGNGELFF. The CDR3 DNA is TGTGCCATCAGCCGGGACAGGGGGAACGGGGAGCTGTTTTTT.

The chain combines TRBV29-1 with TRBJ2-7, with D perhaps matching TRBD2 (6 bases). Germline lookup yields CDR1 SQVTM and CDR2 ANQGSEA. V lost 0 bases to trimming and J lost 7 bases, with 19 bases between them. This CDR3 is 15 amino acids long. The DNA for the CDR3 is TGCAGCGTTGAAGACCCGGGACTGCGGGCGCGTGAGCAGTACTTC. Amino acid sequence: CSVEDPGLRAREQYF.

The chain couples TRBV2 to TRBJ2-3; maybe TRBD2 (7 bases). Germline loops: CDR1 SNHLY, CDR2 FYNNEI. Trimming removed 7 bases from V and 6 bases from J, with 20 bases in between. The CDR3 is made up of 15 amino acids. CDR3: CASMGGGGAVDTQYF. The CDR3 bases are TGTGCCAGCATGGGGGGAGGGGGGGCGGTCGATACGCAGTATTTT. The entire variable domain, with the rest obtained from reference TRBV2 and TRBJ2-3, is as follows: EPEVTQTPSHQVTQMGQEVILRCVPISNHLYFYWYRQILGQKVEFLVSFYNNEISEKSEIFDDQFSVERPDGSNFTLKIRSTKLEDSAMYFCASMGGGGAVDTQYFGPGTRLTVL.

Only one count was recorded for this clone. The V call is TRBV10-2, the J call TRBJ1-1; D is possibly TRBD1 (5 bases). Per germline, CDR1 WSHSY and CDR2 SAAADI. The CDR3 extends over 16 amino acids. With 0 bases removed from V and 3 bases from J, the gap between germline ends came to 14 bases. For the CDR3, the DNA is TGCGCCAGCAGTGAGTCGAGATCGGGGGGTTACACTGAAGCTTTCTTT. It yields the protein CASSESRSGGYTEAFF.

The chain is built from TRBV28 and TRBJ1-2; tentatively, D is TRBD1 (6 bases). The CDR3 extends over 13 amino acids. V gave up 6 bases and J gave up 8 bases, with 16 bases separating them. The germline CDR1 and CDR2 sequences are MDHEN and SYDVKM. Written as DNA, the CDR3 is TGTGCCAGCAGCCAACAGGGCCCCCCAGGCTACACCTTC. Encoded protein: CASSQQGPPGYTF.

The rearrangement uses TRBV27 and TRBJ2-3; D might be TRBD2 (6 bases). Germline V gene lookup returns CDR1 MNHEY and CDR2 SMNVEV (reference sequence). The CDR3 covers 15 residues. The V gene lost 4 bases and the J gene lost 2 bases, with 13 bases spanning the gap. The CDR3: CASSSTAGLTDTQYF. Written as DNA, the CDR3 is TGTGCCAGCAGTTCCACGGCGGGGCTCACAGATACGCAGTATTTT.

This clone was seen more than once but under ten times. The chain carries TRBV6-1 and TRBJ2-7; tentative D call: TRBD2 (6 bases). V dropped 6 bases and J dropped 7 bases, with 13 bases sitting between them. The length of the CDR3 is 12 residues. Germline CDR1 MNHNS, CDR2 SASEGT. The CDR3 sequence is CASSRPRGEQYF. The CDR3 coding sequence is TGTGCCAGCAGCCGGCCTCGGGGGGAGCAGTACTTC.

The chain is built from TRBV11-2 and TRBJ1-2; perhaps TRBD1 as D (5 bases). Trimming left V 0 bases short and J 0 bases short, with 11 bases between. The germline CDR1 and CDR2 sequences are SGHAT and FQNNGV. This CDR3 spans 16 amino acids. CDR3 DNA: TGTGCCAGCAGCTTAGACACAGGAGACACTAACTATGGCTACACCTTC. Encoded protein: CASSLDTGDTNYGYTF.

The chain links TRBV7-9 to TRBJ2-1, with D uncertain. The CDR3 is 12 residues long. CDR1 is SEHNR and CDR2 is FQNEAQ in the germline V gene (reference sequence). Deletions cut 4 bases from V and 7 bases from J, with 8 bases between. In DNA form, the CDR3 reads TGTGCCAGCAGCTCTCAGGTTAATGAGCAGTTCTTC. Protein sequence: CASSSQVNEQFF. Supplemented by reference TRBV7-9 and TRBJ2-1, the full variable domain reads DTGVSQNPRHKITKRGQNVTFRCDPISEHNRLYWYRQTLGQGPEFLTYFQNEAQLEKSRLLSDRFSAERPKGSFSTLEIQRTEQGDSAMYLCASSSQVNEQFFGPGTRLTVL.